This T cell receptor (beta chain) was captured in a study of vaccination effects on CD4 cells after COVID-19. TCRdb's copy holds only in-frame clones and misses some; the assay was immunoSEQ multiplex PCR. The sample holds some 30,000 clones, approximately 76% seen once. The CDR3 covers 13 residues. The V segment lost 11 bases and the J segment 3 bases; nucleotides outside the gene matches: 5. The germline CDR1 and CDR2 sequences are SGHVS and FQNEAQ. Concerning this clone: The antigen is undetermined.

Using viral peptide pools, the ViraFEST assay grew out antigen-specific CD4+ T cells prior to sequencing. Scientists isolated CD4+ T cells after a roughly 9-day culture period ended. All vaccine recipients tested negative for nucleocapsid antibodies and had never contracted SARS-CoV-2 infection. The TCR was taken from a human donor who received a COVID-19 vaccine. The starting material was CD4+ T cells from PBMCs cultured with SARS-CoV-2 spike peptides, obtained before COVID-19 vaccination. The chain uses TRBV7-8 and TRBJ2-2; TRBD1 agrees at 8 bases. The CDR3 region has the DNA TGTGCCGACCGACAGGGGTACACCGGGGAGCTGTTTTTT. Its protein is CADRQGYTGELFF.